The 20 T cell receptor beta chains presented below share a single source sample, sequenced in a study of blood T cell repertoires in COVID-19. Using immunoSEQ multiplex PCR, the repertoire was profiled, and TCRdb retains in-frame clones only, with some absent. The profile shows fewer than 400,000 clones, around nine tenths of them singletons. Sequenced input: peripheral blood. The source is a woman in her twenties or thirties with COVID-19, enrolled during active disease.

This clone was recorded a few times. The chain joins TRBV5-1 to TRBJ2-4; 8 positions match TRBD1. Per germline, CDR1 SGHRS and CDR2 YFSETQ. This CDR3 is 19 amino acids long. The J segment lost 0 bases and the V segment lost 0 bases, leaving 11 bases of the junction unmatched. CDR3 amino acids: CASSLGTGQAYLAKNIQYF. The CDR3 DNA reads as TGCGCCAGCAGCTTGGGCACGGGACAGGCATACCTAGCCAAAAACATTCAGTACTTC.

V usage is TRBV9 and J usage is TRBJ2-2, with TRBD2 matching over 7 bases. J was trimmed by 7 bases and V by 2 bases; bases with no gene match: 2. From germline, CDR1 is SGDLS and CDR2 YYNGEE. The CDR3 loop spans 13 amino acids. The CDR3 spells CASSVRDYGELFF. CDR3 coding DNA: TGTGCCAGCAGCGTCCGGGACTACGGGGAGCTGTTTTTT.

V and J are TRBV30 and TRBJ1-2, with 7 nucleotides matching TRBD1. The length of the CDR3 is 16 residues. Per germline, CDR1 GTSNPN and CDR2 SVGIG (reference sequence). The ends lost 2 bases at V and 4 bases at J; junction bases unmatched: 13. The CDR3 coding sequence is TGTGCCTGGAGTCCACCGAGGACAGGCGCTACCTATGGCTACACCTTC. It is translated as CAWSPPRTGATYGYTF.

This clone has only a few counts. This chain uses TRBV6-6 with TRBJ1-1; 7 bases fit TRBD1. Germline-derived CDR1 and CDR2 are MNHNY and SVGAGI (reference sequence). The V gene end was trimmed by 5 bases and the J gene end by 6 bases; junction bases not matched to a gene: 3. The CDR3 is 12 amino acids. CDR3 nucleotides: TGTGCCAGCAGTGGAACAGGGGCTGAAGCTTTCTTT. Amino acid sequence: CASSGTGAEAFF.

The chain recombines TRBV18 with TRBJ1-4, with 7 positions matching TRBD1. The junction had 7 bases not matched to a gene; V was cut back by 4 bases and J by 5 bases. Germline assignment: CDR1 KGHSH and CDR2 LQKENI. The CDR3 length is 15 residues. The CDR3 DNA is TGTGCCAGCTCACGACCTGAGACAGGGAATGAAAAACTGTTTTTT. Protein sequence: CASSRPETGNEKLFF.

The V call is TRBV5-1, the J call TRBJ1-2; D is uncertain. Germline V gene data show CDR1 as SGHRS and CDR2 as YFSETQ. The CDR3 has 13 residues. Trimming left V 1 base short and J 4 bases short, with 8 bases between. CDR3 bases: TGCGCCAGCAGCTTGTCTCTGCGCTATGGCTACACCTTC. This codes for CASSLSLRYGYTF.

This chain uses TRBV27 with TRBJ1-1; D call uncertain. CDR3 length: 13 amino acids. Germline loops: CDR1 MNHEY, CDR2 SMNVEV (reference sequence). V was pared by 3 bases and J by 9 bases, with 14 bases between. The DNA for the CDR3 is TGTGCCAGCAGTTTCTTTGGGCAGCAACAAGCTTTCTTT. It codes for CASSFFGQQQAFF.

The V and J genes are TRBV7-8 and TRBJ1-1, with D possibly matching TRBD1 (5 bases). Germline V CDR1 and CDR2: SGHVS, FQNEAQ. This CDR3 spans 15 amino acids. V lost 4 bases, J lost 1 base, and 13 bases lay in between. In DNA form, the CDR3 reads TGTGCCAGCAGCTATAACAGGAATGGGAACACTGAAGCTTTCTTT. Translation: CASSYNRNGNTEAFF.

The chain uses TRBV9 and TRBJ2-1; TRBD2 matches 11 bases. Germline lookup yields CDR1 SGDLS and CDR2 YYNGEE. The V and J ends lost 1 base and 9 bases, in that order; junction bases with no gene match: 9. The CDR3 consists of 16 residues. For the CDR3, the DNA is TGTGCCAGCAGCGTACACGTAGCGGGGGGGAGTAGTGAGCAGTTCTTC. Translation gives CASSVHVAGGSSEQFF.

V and J are TRBV29-1 and TRBJ1-1; the match to TRBD1 covers 9 bases. Germline V gene data show CDR1 as SQVTM and CDR2 as ANQGSEA. The CDR3 extends over 17 amino acids. V shed 6 bases, J shed 1 base, and the junction held 15 bases outside the gene matches. The CDR3 bases are TGCAGCGTCTCAACCCTACAGGGGGCGCGTCCGAACACTGAAGCTTTCTTT. It codes for CSVSTLQGARPNTEAFF.

The chain combines TRBV15 with TRBJ2-1, with TRBD1 as a possible D gene (5 bases). Germline lookup yields CDR1 LNHNV and CDR2 YYDKDF (reference sequence). Deletions cut 3 bases from V and 3 bases from J, with 12 bases between. The CDR3 has 15 amino acids. In DNA, the CDR3 is TGTGCCACCAGCAGCGACAGAGGAAACTACAATGAGCAGTTCTTC. Protein sequence: CATSSDRGNYNEQFF.

The rearrangement links TRBV28 to TRBJ1-6; D is ambiguous. The germline CDR1 and CDR2 sequences are MDHEN and SYDVKM. Trimming stripped 6 bases from V and 0 bases from J, with 9 bases between. This CDR3 contains 15 residues. The CDR3 protein is CASSGGLSYNSPLHF. CDR3 sequence (DNA): TGTGCCAGCAGCGGCGGGCTCTCCTATAATTCACCCCTCCACTTT.

The gene calls are TRBV30 and TRBJ1-4; 9 bases agree with TRBD1. The CDR3 is 14 residues long. Germline trimming cut 2 bases from V and 6 bases from J; bases unmatched to any gene: 4. Per the germline V gene, CDR1 is GTSNPN and CDR2 is SVGIG (reference sequence). CDR3 region: CAWSTGQGYEKLFF. CDR3 coding DNA: TGTGCCTGGAGTACAGGACAGGGGTATGAAAAACTGTTTTTT.

The genes are TRBV10-1 and TRBJ2-7, with D hard to call. CDR1 WNHNN and CDR2 SYGVQD come from the germline V gene (reference sequence). Trimming took 1 base from V and 0 from J, leaving 10 bases between them. CDR3 length: 15 amino acids. As DNA, the CDR3 is TGCGCCAGCAGTGAGTGTGGGCTTACCTCCTACGAGCAGTACTTC. Residues: CASSECGLTSYEQYF.

This clone has more than one count but fewer than ten. The rearrangement uses TRBV11-3 and TRBJ1-2, with a tentative D call TRBD1 (5 bases). V was trimmed by 1 base and J by 4 bases, leaving 28 bases between them. This CDR3 region has 20 residues. Germline V gene lookup returns CDR1 SGHNT and CDR2 YENEEA. CDR3 sequence: CASSLGPRLNSRDSGYGYTF. The CDR3 region has the DNA TGTGCCAGCAGCTTAGGCCCGAGACTAAATTCCAGGGATAGCGGCTATGGCTACACCTTC.

CDR3 in DNA: TGTGCCAGCAGCGGTAGGGGTAACGGGGAGCTGTTTTTT. Its protein is CASSGRGNGELFF. This chain connects TRBV13 to TRBJ2-2, with D possibly matching TRBD1 (5 bases). V lost 5 bases and J lost 7, with 11 bases in between. From germline, CDR1 is PRHDT and CDR2 FYEKMQ (reference sequence). The CDR3 is made up of 13 amino acids.

The rearrangement uses TRBV15 and TRBJ1-5; no reliable D call. V was trimmed by 0 bases and J by 1 base, leaving 7 bases between them. There are 15 residues in the CDR3. Germline V gene sequence: CDR1 LNHNV, CDR2 YYDKDF (reference sequence). Here the CDR3 reads CATSRDDWSNQPQHF. Here the CDR3 DNA reads TGTGCCACCAGCAGAGATGACTGGAGCAATCAGCCCCAGCATTTT.

The chain has TRBV6-5 and TRBJ2-1; TRBD2 agrees at 10 bases. V shed 2 bases, J shed 5 bases, and the junction held 3 bases outside the gene matches. The CDR3 is 15 residues long. Germline assignment: CDR1 MNHEY and CDR2 SVGAGI. The DNA of the CDR3 is TGTGCCAGCAGTTACGATCTAGCGGGGGACAATGAGCAGTTCTTC. Translation gives CASSYDLAGDNEQFF.

Here the CDR3 DNA reads TGTGCCACAGGGGGAACCGGGACCCTCAACACCGGGGAGCTGTTTTTT. Protein sequence: CATGGTGTLNTGELFF. V and J are TRBV7-2 and TRBJ2-2; TRBD1 agrees at 7 bases. Germline lookup yields CDR1 SGHTA and CDR2 FQGNSA. The CDR3 contains 16 residues. The trim removed 10 bases at V and 2 bases at J, leaving 13 bases unmatched.

V usage is TRBV10-3 and J usage is TRBJ2-5, with 16 bases that match TRBD2. This CDR3 contains 18 residues. V trimming: 10 bases; J trimming: 1 base; junction bases outside the gene matches: 12. Germline CDR1 is ENHRY and CDR2 is SYGVKD. The CDR3 nucleotides are TGTGCCACCCGGGACAGTGGGACTAGCGGGGGGGCCCAAGAGACCCAGTACTTC. Translating gives CATRDSGTSGGAQETQYF.